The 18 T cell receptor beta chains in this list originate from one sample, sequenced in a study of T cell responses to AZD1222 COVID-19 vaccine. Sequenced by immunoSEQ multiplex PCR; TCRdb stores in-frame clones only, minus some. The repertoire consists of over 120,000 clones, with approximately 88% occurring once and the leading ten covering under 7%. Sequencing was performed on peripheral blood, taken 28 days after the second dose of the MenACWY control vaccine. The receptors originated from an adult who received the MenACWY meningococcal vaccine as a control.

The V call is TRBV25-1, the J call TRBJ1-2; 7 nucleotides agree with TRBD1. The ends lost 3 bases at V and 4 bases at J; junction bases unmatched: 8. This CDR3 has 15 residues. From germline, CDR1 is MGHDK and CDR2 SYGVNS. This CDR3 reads CASSEWTGRLYGYTF. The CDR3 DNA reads TGTGCCAGCAGTGAGTGGACAGGACGACTCTATGGCTACACCTTC.

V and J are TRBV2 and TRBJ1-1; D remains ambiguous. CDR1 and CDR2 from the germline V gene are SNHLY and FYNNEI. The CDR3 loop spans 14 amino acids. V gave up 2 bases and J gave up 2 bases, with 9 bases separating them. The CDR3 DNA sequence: TGTGCCAGCAGTGAATTGGCAGGAAACACTGAAGCTTTCTTT. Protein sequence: CASSELAGNTEAFF.

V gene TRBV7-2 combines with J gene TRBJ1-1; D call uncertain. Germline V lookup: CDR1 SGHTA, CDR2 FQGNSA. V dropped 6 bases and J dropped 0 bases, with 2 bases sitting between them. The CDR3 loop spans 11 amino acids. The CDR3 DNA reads TGTGCCAGCAGACTGAACACTGAAGCTTTCTTT. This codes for CASRLNTEAFF.

The CDR3 loop is CASSPLSGTDTGELFF. CDR3 coding DNA: TGTGCCAGCTCACCCCTAAGCGGAACCGACACCGGGGAGCTGTTTTTT. The chain is built from TRBV18 and TRBJ2-2; tentative D call: TRBD2 (5 bases). Trimming shortened V by 3 bases and J by 3 bases, and 14 bases separated the two germline ends. Germline assignment: CDR1 KGHSH and CDR2 LQKENI. CDR3 size: 16 residues.

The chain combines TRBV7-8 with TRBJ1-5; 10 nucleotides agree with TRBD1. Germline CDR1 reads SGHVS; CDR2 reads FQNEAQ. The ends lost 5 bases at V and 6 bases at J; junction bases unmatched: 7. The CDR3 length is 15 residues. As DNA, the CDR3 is TGTGCCAGCAGCCGGGACAGGGGATTAAGTCAGCCCCAGCATTTT. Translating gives CASSRDRGLSQPQHF. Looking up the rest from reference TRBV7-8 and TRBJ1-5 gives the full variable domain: GAGVSQSPRYKVAKRGQDVALRCDPISGHVSLFWYQQALGQGPEFLTYFQNEAQLDKSGLPSDRFFAERPEGSVSTLKIQRTQQEDSAVYLCASSRDRGLSQPQHFGDGTRLSIL.

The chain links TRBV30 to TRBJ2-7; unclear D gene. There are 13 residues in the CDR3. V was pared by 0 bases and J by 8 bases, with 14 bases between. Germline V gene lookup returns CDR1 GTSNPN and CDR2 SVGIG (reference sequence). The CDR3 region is CAWSVGSTTKQYF. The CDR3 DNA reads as TGTGCCTGGAGTGTAGGCAGTACTACGAAGCAGTACTTC.

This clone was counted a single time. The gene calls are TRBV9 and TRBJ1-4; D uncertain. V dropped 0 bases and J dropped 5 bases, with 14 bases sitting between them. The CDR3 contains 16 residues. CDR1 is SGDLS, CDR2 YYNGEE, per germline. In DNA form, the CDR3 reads TGTGCCAGCAGCGTAGGAGAGTTCGTTTGGAATGAAAAACTGTTTTTT. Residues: CASSVGEFVWNEKLFF.

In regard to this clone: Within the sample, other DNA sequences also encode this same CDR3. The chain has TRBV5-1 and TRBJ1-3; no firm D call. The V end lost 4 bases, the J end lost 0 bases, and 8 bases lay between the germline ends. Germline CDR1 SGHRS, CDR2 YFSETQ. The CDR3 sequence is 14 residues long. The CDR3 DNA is TGCGCCAGCAGCGGCGGGATCTCTGGAAACACCATATATTTT. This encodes CASSGGISGNTIYF.

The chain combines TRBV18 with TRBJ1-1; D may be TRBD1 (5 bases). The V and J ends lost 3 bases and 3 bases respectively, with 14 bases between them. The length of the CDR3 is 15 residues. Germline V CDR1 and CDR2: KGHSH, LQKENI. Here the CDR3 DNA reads TGTGCCAGCTCACCTCGAGCAGGGAGGGACACTGAAGCTTTCTTT. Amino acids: CASSPRAGRDTEAFF.

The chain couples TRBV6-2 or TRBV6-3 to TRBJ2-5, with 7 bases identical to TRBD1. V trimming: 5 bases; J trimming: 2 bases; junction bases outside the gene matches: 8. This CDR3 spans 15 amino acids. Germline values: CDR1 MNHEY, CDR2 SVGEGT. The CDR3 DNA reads TGTGCCAGCAGTACTCCGGGACAGATTCAAGAGACCCAGTACTTC. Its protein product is CASSTPGQIQETQYF.

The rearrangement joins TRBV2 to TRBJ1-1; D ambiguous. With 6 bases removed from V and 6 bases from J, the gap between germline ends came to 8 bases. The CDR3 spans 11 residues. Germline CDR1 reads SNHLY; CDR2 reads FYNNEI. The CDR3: CASSGRSEAFF. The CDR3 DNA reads TGTGCCAGCAGCGGGCGTTCTGAAGCTTTCTTT.

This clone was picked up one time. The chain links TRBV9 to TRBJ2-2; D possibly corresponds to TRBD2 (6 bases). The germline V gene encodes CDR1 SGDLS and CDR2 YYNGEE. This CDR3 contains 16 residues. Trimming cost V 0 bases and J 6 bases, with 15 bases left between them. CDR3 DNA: TGTGCCAGCAGCGTAGTTGTCGGGAGTGGTCCCGGGGAGCTGTTTTTT. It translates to CASSVVVGSGPGELFF.

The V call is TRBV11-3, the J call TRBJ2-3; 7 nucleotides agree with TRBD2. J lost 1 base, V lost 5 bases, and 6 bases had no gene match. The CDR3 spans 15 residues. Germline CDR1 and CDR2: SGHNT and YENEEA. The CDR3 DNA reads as TGTGCCAGCAGCGGGGGAGCGGGGCGCACAGATACGCAGTATTTT. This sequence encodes CASSGGAGRTDTQYF.

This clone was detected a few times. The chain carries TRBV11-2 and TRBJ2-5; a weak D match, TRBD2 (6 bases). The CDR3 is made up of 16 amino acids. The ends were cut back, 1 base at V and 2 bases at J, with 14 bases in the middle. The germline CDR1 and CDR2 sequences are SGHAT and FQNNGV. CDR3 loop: CASSLVGGSPQETQYF. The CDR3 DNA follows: TGTGCCAGCAGCTTAGTTGGAGGGTCCCCACAAGAGACCCAGTACTTC.

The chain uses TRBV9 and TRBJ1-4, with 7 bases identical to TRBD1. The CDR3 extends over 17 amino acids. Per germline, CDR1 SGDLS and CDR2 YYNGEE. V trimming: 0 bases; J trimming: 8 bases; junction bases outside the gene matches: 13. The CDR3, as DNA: TGTGCCAGCAGCGTAGCCCGCCCCCACACAGGGGCCGAAAAACTGTTTTTT. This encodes CASSVARPHTGAEKLFF. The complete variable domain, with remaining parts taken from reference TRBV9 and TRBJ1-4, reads DSGVTQTPKHLITATGQRVTLRCSPRSGDLSVYWYQQSLDQGLQFLIQYYNGEERAKGNILERFSAQQFPDLHSELNLSSLELGDSALYFCASSVARPHTGAEKLFFGSGTQLSVL.

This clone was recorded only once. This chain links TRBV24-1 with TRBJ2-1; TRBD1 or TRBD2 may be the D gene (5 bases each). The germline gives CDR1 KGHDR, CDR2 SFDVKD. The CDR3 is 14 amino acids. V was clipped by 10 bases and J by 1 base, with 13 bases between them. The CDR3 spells CATGTLSSYNEQFF. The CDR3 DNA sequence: TGTGCCACAGGGACCTTATCTTCCTACAATGAGCAGTTCTTC.

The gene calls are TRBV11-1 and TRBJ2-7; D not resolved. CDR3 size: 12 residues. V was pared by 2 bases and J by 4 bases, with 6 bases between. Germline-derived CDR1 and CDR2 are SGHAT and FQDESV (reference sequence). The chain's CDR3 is CASSLKAYEQYF. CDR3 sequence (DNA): TGTGCCAGCAGCTTAAAAGCTTACGAGCAGTACTTC.

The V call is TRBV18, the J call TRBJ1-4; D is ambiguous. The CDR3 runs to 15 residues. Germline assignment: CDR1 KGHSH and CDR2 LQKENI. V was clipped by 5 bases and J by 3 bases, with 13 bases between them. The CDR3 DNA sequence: TGTGCCAGCTCAACGGATCACCCCTCTAATGAAAAACTGTTTTTT. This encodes CASSTDHPSNEKLFF.